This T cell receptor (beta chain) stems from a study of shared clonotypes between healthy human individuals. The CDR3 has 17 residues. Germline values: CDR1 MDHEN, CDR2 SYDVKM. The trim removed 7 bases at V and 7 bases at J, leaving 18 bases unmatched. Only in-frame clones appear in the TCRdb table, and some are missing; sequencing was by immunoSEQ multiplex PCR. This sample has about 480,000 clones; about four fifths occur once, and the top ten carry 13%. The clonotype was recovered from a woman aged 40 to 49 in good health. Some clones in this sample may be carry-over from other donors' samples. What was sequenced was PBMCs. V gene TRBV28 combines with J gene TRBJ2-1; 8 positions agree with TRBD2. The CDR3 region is CASKGVLTGGPKNEQFF. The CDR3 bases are TGTGCCAGCAAGGGGGTATTAACGGGAGGGCCTAAAAATGAGCAGTTCTTC.